This TCR beta chain was sequenced for a study of spatial heterogeneity in lung cancer. Single TCR cDNA molecules each had their own unique molecular identifier. TCRdb re-derived calls from the 5' RACE reads in MiXCR, one entry per CDR3 protein. The sample records around 47,000 distinct CDR3 sequences, roughly 8.1% being singletons. This clonotype was counted ten times or more. This sample's time point: blood at routine non-recurrence follow-up after resection. Unsorted whole RNA samples from tumor, nontumor lung or frozen PBMC were sequenced. The clonotype originates from a female donor with early-stage non-small cell lung cancer. The input for sequencing was PBMCs, taken at follow-up.

Written as DNA, the CDR3 is TGTGCCAGCAGCCGAGATTCGAACACTGAAGCTTTCTTT. Translated, it gives CASSRDSNTEAFF. The chain carries TRBV11-2 and TRBJ1-1; D unresolved. The CDR3 is 13 amino acids. Germline loops: CDR1 SGHAT, CDR2 FQNNGV. The V end lost 5 bases, the J end lost 1 base, and 8 bases lay between the germline ends.